The 25 T cell receptor beta chains below were found in one sample sequenced in a study of T cells in tuberculosis. Profiled with immunoSEQ multiplex PCR; TCRdb holds only in-frame clones, not every one. Among about 25,000 clones listed, approximately 90% were seen once. Source material: PBMCs. The source of these receptors is a donor aged 10-29 years with latent tuberculosis or without tuberculosis infection. Some clones in this sample may be carry-over from other donors' samples.

The genes are TRBV21-1 and TRBJ2-2; the table names TRBD1, a call not compared with the DNA. TRBV21-1 is a recognized pseudogene. The CDR3 is made up of 17 amino acids. The DNA for the CDR3 is TGTGCCAGCAGCAAAGGAGACTCAGGGGGCCTCACCGGGGAGCTGTTTTTT. Its protein is CASSKGDSGGLTGELFF.

Here the CDR3 reads CASSVGTRGKGYNEQFF. The CDR3 bases are TGTGCCAGCAGCGTAGGTACGCGGGGAAAGGGCTACAATGAGCAGTTCTTC. The gene calls are TRBV9 and TRBJ2-1; perhaps TRBD2 as D (6 bases). The CDR3 spans 17 residues. The germline V and J ends were trimmed by 0 bases and 3 bases, with 16 bases remaining between them. Germline loops: CDR1 SGDLS, CDR2 YYNGEE.

This chain uses TRBV10-1 with TRBJ2-3; 7 bases are a match to TRBD1. Unmatched junction bases numbered 16, after V lost 11 bases and J lost 5 bases. Germline V CDR1 and CDR2: WNHNN, SYGVQD (reference sequence). This CDR3 has 15 amino acids. CDR3: CASGRGPELRDTQYF. The CDR3 DNA reads TGCGCCTCCGGAAGGGGGCCAGAACTCCGAGATACGCAGTATTTT.

The V call is TRBV5-1, the J call TRBJ2-3; D is ambiguous. V lost 0 bases to trimming and J lost 2 bases, with 7 bases between them. Germline V gene lookup returns CDR1 SGHRS and CDR2 YFSETQ. The length of the CDR3 is 14 residues. The CDR3 DNA reads TGCGCCAGCAGCTTGGGGAGTCTCACAGATACGCAGTATTTT. It codes for CASSLGSLTDTQYF.

The chain employs TRBV19 and TRBJ1-5; no clear D. This CDR3 contains 11 residues. Between the trimmed V and J ends, which lost 9 bases and 4 bases, there was a span of 7 bases. Looked up from germline, CDR1 is LNHDA and CDR2 is SQIVND (reference sequence). As DNA, the CDR3 is TGTGCCAGACTCGCTAATCAGCCCCAGCATTTT. This gives the protein CARLANQPQHF.

The gene calls are TRBV19 and TRBJ1-3, with D unresolved. V lost 5 bases, J lost 0 bases, and 8 bases lay in between. Germline V gives CDR1 LNHDA, CDR2 SQIVND (reference sequence). This CDR3 spans 14 amino acids. CDR3 sequence reads: CASSPGNSGNTIYF. The CDR3 bases are TGTGCCAGTAGTCCGGGGAACTCTGGAAACACCATATATTTT.

The chain links TRBV5-1 to TRBJ1-2, with 9 bases fitting TRBD1. CDR1 and CDR2 from the germline V gene are SGHRS and YFSETQ. Losses at the gene ends were 2 bases for V and 7 bases for J; bases not matched to a gene: 9. The CDR3 consists of 15 residues. The CDR3 sequence: CASSFRTGELFGYTF. The CDR3 DNA follows: TGCGCCAGCAGCTTTAGGACAGGGGAATTATTTGGCTACACCTTC.

This chain joins TRBV4-1 and TRBJ1-2; D is undetermined. CDR3 length equals 12 residues. Per germline, CDR1 MGHRA and CDR2 YSYEKL. V dropped 2 bases and J dropped 8 bases, with 9 bases sitting between them. The CDR3 spells CASSQLGWGYTF. The CDR3 DNA follows: TGCGCCAGCAGCCAACTCGGGTGGGGCTACACCTTC.

This clone has a single count. V gene TRBV25-1 combines with J gene TRBJ1-1; D is undetermined. The CDR3 is 13 amino acids. Germline assignment: CDR1 MGHDK and CDR2 SYGVNS. The V and J ends lost 1 base and 8 bases respectively, with 11 bases between them. The CDR3 DNA sequence: TGTGCCAGCAGTGAATCCGACAAAACAGAAGCTTTCTTT. It translates to CASSESDKTEAFF.

V is TRBV19 and J is TRBJ2-7; a possible D gene is TRBD2 (5 bases). Germline V CDR1 and CDR2: LNHDA, SQIVND (reference sequence). V shed 6 bases and J shed 1 base, with 10 bases lying between them. The CDR3 runs to 13 residues. The CDR3 protein is CASRSGGSYEQYF. In DNA, the CDR3 is TGTGCCAGTAGGTCGGGCGGGTCCTACGAGCAGTACTTC.

The chain recombines TRBV7-3 with TRBJ2-2; TRBD2 might be the D (6 bases). CDR3 length: 16 amino acids. V lost 4 bases to trimming and J lost 2 bases, with 14 bases between them. In germline, CDR1 is SGHTA, CDR2 FQGTGA. In DNA form, the CDR3 reads TGTGCCAGCAGCTCGGGGGACTCCTTAAACACCGGGGAGCTGTTTTTT. It yields the protein CASSSGDSLNTGELFF.

The chain is built from TRBV11-3 and TRBJ1-1; TRBD1 agrees at 7 bases. The CDR3 consists of 15 residues. Trimming removed 5 bases from V and 1 base from J; junction bases left unmatched: 7. CDR1 is SGHNT and CDR2 is YENEEA in the germline V gene. CDR3 in DNA: TGTGCCAGCAGCCGACAGGGAAGAGAGAACACTGAAGCTTTCTTT. The encoded protein is CASSRQGRENTEAFF.

The rearrangement joins TRBV29-1 to TRBJ1-2; the match to TRBD1 covers 9 bases. Per germline, CDR1 SQVTM and CDR2 ANQGSEA. Trimming removed 3 bases from V and 1 base from J; junction bases left unmatched: 3. The length of the CDR3 is 14 residues. The CDR3 spells CSVELGQGNYGYTF. CDR3 coding DNA: TGCAGCGTTGAGCTGGGACAGGGTAACTATGGCTACACCTTC.

The chain joins TRBV5-1 to TRBJ1-3; possible D gene TRBD1, 6 bases. This CDR3 is 15 amino acids long. Germline CDR1 reads SGHRS; CDR2 reads YFSETQ. Trimming left V 3 bases short and J 1 base short, with 11 bases between. CDR3 coding DNA: TGCGCCAGCAGCTCGAACACAGGGTCTGGAAACACCATATATTTT. This sequence encodes CASSSNTGSGNTIYF.

This chain connects TRBV7-3 to TRBJ2-3; D unclear. This CDR3 is 15 amino acids long. Looked up from germline, CDR1 is SGHTA and CDR2 is FQGTGA. The V gene lost 8 bases and the J gene lost 0 bases, with 15 bases spanning the gap. In DNA form, the CDR3 reads TGTGCCAGCGCATTAAGAGCGAAGAGCACAGATACGCAGTATTTT. It encodes CASALRAKSTDTQYF.

The CDR3 DNA reads as TGTGCCAGCAGCCCGCCCTTCAACAAACCTCTCACCGGGGAGCTGTTTTTT. Translating it yields CASSPPFNKPLTGELFF. The V call is TRBV7-2, the J call TRBJ2-2; D is uncertain. Trimming removed 5 bases at V and 4 bases at J, with 20 bases between. This CDR3 has 17 amino acids. Germline V lookup: CDR1 SGHTA, CDR2 FQGNSA.

This sequence joins TRBV18 and TRBJ1-1; 9 nucleotides align to TRBD1. Germline assignment: CDR1 KGHSH and CDR2 LQKENI. This CDR3 comprises 14 residues. J gave up 11 bases and V 3 bases, and 10 bases lay outside the gene matches. CDR3 in DNA: TGTGCCAGCTCACCCCGGGACAGGGCGTATGACGCTTTCTTT. It yields the protein CASSPRDRAYDAFF. Supplemented by reference TRBV18 and TRBJ1-1, the full variable domain reads NAGVMQNPRHLVRRRGQEARLRCSPMKGHSHVYWYRQLPEEGLKFMVYLQKENIIDESGMPKERFSAEFPKEGPSILRIQQVVRGDSAAYFCASSPRDRAYDAFFGQGTRLTVV.

The J gene is TRBJ2-7, the V gene TRBV11-3, with D unresolved. Looked up from germline, CDR1 is SGHNT and CDR2 is YENEEA. Trimming cost V 0 bases and J 0 bases, with 3 bases left between them. This CDR3 has 13 amino acids. The CDR3 DNA sequence: TGTGCCAGCAGCTTAGACTACTCCTACGAGCAGTACTTC. Amino acids: CASSLDYSYEQYF.

This chain links TRBV27 with TRBJ2-4; 9 bases agree with TRBD1. The germline V gene encodes CDR1 MNHEY and CDR2 SMNVEV (reference sequence). V was pared by 3 bases and J by 3 bases, with 6 bases of the junction left unmatched. This CDR3 has 16 amino acids. DNA of the CDR3: TGTGCCAGCAGTTTGCCGACAGGGGGTGGCAAAAACATTCAGTACTTC. Translating it yields CASSLPTGGGKNIQYF.

This clone was found once. This rearrangement joins TRBV18 to TRBJ1-5; weak D call: TRBD1 (5 bases). Germline-derived CDR1 and CDR2 are KGHSH and LQKENI. The CDR3 runs 15 residues. Trimming stripped 4 bases from V and 3 bases from J, with 13 bases between. CDR3 in amino acids: CASSQEQGFNQPQHF. The CDR3 nucleotides read TGTGCCAGCTCACAGGAGCAGGGATTCAATCAGCCCCAGCATTTT.

A single count supports this clone. The V call is TRBV5-6, the J call TRBJ2-2; D remains unclear. From germline, CDR1 is SGHDT and CDR2 YYEEEE. The V gene lost 2 bases and the J gene lost 4 bases, with 6 bases spanning the gap. There are 13 residues in the CDR3. The CDR3 region has the DNA TGTGCCAGCAGCTTATCCATCACCGGGGAGCTGTTTTTT. The encoded protein is CASSLSITGELFF.

This chain links TRBV5-4 with TRBJ1-2; maybe TRBD1 (6 bases). Germline CDR1 is SGHNT and CDR2 is YYREEE (reference sequence). V lost 5 bases to trimming and J lost 6 bases, with 14 bases between them. The CDR3 runs to 13 residues. CDR3 coding DNA: TGTGCCAGCAGGCGCGGGGGCGAGGATGGCTACACCTTC. Encoded protein: CASRRGGEDGYTF.

The CDR3 DNA sequence: TGTGCCATCAGTGGGACAGCTAGTGAGCAGCCCCAGCATTTT. It is translated as CAISGTASEQPQHF. The chain has TRBV10-3 and TRBJ1-5; tentatively, D is TRBD1 (6 bases). Trimming pared 4 bases from V and 7 bases from J, leaving 14 bases between. This CDR3 spans 14 amino acids. Germline lookup yields CDR1 ENHRY and CDR2 SYGVKD.

This clone was recorded only once. The chain couples TRBV28 to TRBJ2-4; weak D call: TRBD1 (6 bases). This CDR3 is built from 15 residues. V lost 5 bases to trimming and J lost 0 bases, with 11 bases between them. The germline V gene encodes CDR1 MDHEN and CDR2 SYDVKM. CDR3 amino acids: CASSPGHLAKNIQYF. The CDR3 DNA follows: TGTGCCAGCAGTCCGGGACACTTAGCCAAAAACATTCAGTACTTC.

The J gene is TRBJ2-7, the V gene TRBV5-5; D gene uncertain. The length of the CDR3 is 13 residues. Trimming pared 2 bases from V and 6 bases from J, leaving 12 bases between. Germline V gene lookup returns CDR1 SGHKS and CDR2 YYEKEE (reference sequence). The chain's CDR3 is CASSLLVPGEQYF. In DNA, the CDR3 is TGTGCCAGCAGCTTATTAGTCCCCGGCGAGCAGTACTTC.